This T cell receptor beta chain derives from a study of beta chain features in type 1 diabetes. TCRB transcripts that were expressed got sequenced, as all of the isolated RNA had been reverse transcribed. The assay was immunoSEQ multiplex PCR, and TCRdb's table has in-frame clones only and misses some. The sample includes fewer than 65,000 clones, approximately 59% of them seen just once. The CDR3 extends over 14 amino acids. Trimming took 4 bases from V and 1 from J; bases not matched to a gene: 3. CDR1 LGHNA and CDR2 YNFKEQ come from the germline V gene. Input material: Tregs from blood. The sequence was obtained from a woman in her late teens or twenties in good health. This chain links TRBV4-2 with TRBJ1-1; 7 positions match TRBD1. The CDR3 coding sequence is TGTGCCAGCAGCCTCGGGACAGAGAACACTGAAGCTTTCTTT. This translates into CASSLGTENTEAFF.